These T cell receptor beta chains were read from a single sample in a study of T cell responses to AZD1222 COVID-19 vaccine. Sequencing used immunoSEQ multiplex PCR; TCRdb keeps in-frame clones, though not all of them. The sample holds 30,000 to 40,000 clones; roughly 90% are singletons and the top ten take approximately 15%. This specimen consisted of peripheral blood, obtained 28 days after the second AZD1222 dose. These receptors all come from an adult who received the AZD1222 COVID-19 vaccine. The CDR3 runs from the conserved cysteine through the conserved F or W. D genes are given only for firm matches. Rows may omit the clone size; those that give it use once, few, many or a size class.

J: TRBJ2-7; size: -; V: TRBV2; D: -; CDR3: CASSEGTRAGYEQYF; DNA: TGTGCCAGCAGTGAAGGGACAAGGGCCGGCTACGAGCAGTACTTC
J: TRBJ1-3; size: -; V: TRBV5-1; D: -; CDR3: CASSLAGQGNTIYF; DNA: TGCGCCAGCAGCTTGGCCGGGCAGGGAAACACCATATATTTT
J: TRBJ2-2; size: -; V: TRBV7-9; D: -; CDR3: CASSPPSGTKNTGELFF; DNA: TGTGCCAGCAGCCCACCATCCGGGACAAAGAACACCGGGGAGCTGTTTTTT
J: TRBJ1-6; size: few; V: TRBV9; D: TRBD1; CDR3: CASSVGRRTGRTTPLHF; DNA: TGTGCCAGCAGCGTAGGTCGGCGGACAGGTCGGACGACACCCCTCCACTTT
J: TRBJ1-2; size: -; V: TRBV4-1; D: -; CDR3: CASSQEGSWQHFNYGYTF; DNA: TGCGCCAGCAGCCAAGAAGGCTCGTGGCAGCACTTCAACTATGGCTACACCTTC
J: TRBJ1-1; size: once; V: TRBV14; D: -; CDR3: CASSPGTDREAFF; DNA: TGTGCCAGCAGCCCTGGGACGGACCGTGAAGCTTTCTTT
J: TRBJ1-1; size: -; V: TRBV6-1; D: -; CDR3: CASSETGDLGTEAFF; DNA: TGTGCCAGCAGTGAAACCGGGGATTTGGGCACTGAAGCTTTCTTT
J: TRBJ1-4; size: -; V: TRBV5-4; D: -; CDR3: CASSLRVGGNEKLFF; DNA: TGTGCCAGCAGCTTGAGGGTCGGGGGGAATGAAAAACTGTTTTTT
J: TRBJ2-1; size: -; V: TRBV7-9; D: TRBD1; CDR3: CASSLVTGTGLDEQFF; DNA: TGTGCCAGCAGCTTAGTTACCGGGACAGGGCTAGATGAGCAGTTCTTC
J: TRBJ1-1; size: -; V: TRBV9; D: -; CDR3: CASSPGGAGTEAFF; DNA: TGTGCCAGCAGCCCCGGGGGGGCAGGTACTGAAGCTTTCTTT
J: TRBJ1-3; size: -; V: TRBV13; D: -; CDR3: CASSSGGSSGNTIYF; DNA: TGTGCCAGCAGCAGCGGGGGGAGCTCTGGAAACACCATATATTTT
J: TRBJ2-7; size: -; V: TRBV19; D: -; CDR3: CASRAGASSEGYEQYF; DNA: TGTGCCAGTAGGGCAGGGGCCTCTTCGGAGGGCTACGAGCAGTACTTC
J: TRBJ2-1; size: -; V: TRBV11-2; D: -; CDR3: CASSLDQGSNEQFF; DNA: TGTGCCAGCAGCTTAGATCAGGGGTCCAATGAGCAGTTCTTC
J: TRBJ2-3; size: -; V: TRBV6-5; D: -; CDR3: CASSRDFTDTQYF; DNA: TGTGCCAGCAGTCGGGACTTCACAGATACGCAGTATTTT
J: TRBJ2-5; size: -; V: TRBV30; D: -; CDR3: CAWSVGETQYF; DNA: TGTGCCTGGAGTGTTGGGGAGACCCAGTACTTC
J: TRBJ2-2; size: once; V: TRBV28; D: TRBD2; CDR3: CATHLAGGGTGELFF; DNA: TGTGCCACACACCTAGCGGGGGGTGGAACCGGGGAGCTGTTTTTT
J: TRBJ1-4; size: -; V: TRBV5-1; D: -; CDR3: CASSLLGRTGEKLFF; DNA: TGCGCCAGCAGCCTGCTGGGACGGACGGGTGAAAAACTGTTTTTT
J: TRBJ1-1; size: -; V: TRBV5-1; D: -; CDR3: CASSSGWSTEAFF; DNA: TGCGCCAGCAGCTCGGGTTGGAGCACTGAAGCTTTCTTT
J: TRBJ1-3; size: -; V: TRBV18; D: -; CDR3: CASSPLDRRGNTIYF; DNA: TGTGCCAGCTCACCATTGGACAGAAGGGGAAACACCATATATTTT
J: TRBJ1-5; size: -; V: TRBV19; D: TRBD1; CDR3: CASSQQGLQYQPQHF; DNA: TGTGCCAGTAGTCAACAGGGGCTCCAGTATCAGCCCCAGCATTTT
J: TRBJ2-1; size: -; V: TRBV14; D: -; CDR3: CASSQGSPRGQFF; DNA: TGTGCCAGCAGCCAAGGGAGCCCCCGCGGGCAGTTCTTC
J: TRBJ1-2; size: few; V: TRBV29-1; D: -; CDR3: CSVGQIDGYTF; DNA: TGCAGCGTTGGACAGATTGATGGCTACACCTTC
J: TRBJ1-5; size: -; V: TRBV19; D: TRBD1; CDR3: CATSDRSYQPQHF; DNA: TGTGCCACCTCGGACAGGTCGTATCAGCCCCAGCATTTT
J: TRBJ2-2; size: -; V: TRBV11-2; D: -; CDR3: CASSSARGSAGELFF; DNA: TGTGCCAGCAGCTCTGCGCGGGGCTCCGCCGGGGAGCTGTTTTTT
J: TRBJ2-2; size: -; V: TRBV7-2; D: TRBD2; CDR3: CASSFQGRTRTGELFF; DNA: TGTGCCAGCAGCTTTCAGGGACGGACTAGAACCGGGGAGCTGTTTTTT
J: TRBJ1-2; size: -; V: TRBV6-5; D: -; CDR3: CASSMGGANYGYTF; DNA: TGTGCCAGCTCAATGGGAGGAGCTAACTATGGCTACACCTTC
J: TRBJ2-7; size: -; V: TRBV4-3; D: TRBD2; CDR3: CASSPGLADSYEQYF; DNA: TGCGCCAGCAGCCCGGGACTAGCGGATTCCTACGAGCAGTACTTC
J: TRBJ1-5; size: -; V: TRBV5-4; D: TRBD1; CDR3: CASSEGQGLGQPQHF; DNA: TGTGCCAGCAGCGAAGGACAGGGGTTGGGTCAGCCCCAGCATTTT
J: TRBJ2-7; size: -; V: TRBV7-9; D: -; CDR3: CASSETGYEQYF; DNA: TGTGCCAGCAGCGAGACAGGCTACGAGCAGTACTTC
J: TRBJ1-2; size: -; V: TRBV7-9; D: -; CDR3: CASSVLGTQDGYTF; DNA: TGTGCCAGCAGCGTACTAGGGACGCAGGATGGCTACACCTTC
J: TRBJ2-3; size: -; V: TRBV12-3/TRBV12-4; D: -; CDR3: CASSPTGIDTQYF; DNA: TGTGCCAGCAGTCCCACAGGGATCGATACGCAGTATTTT
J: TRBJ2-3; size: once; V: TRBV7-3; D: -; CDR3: CASSSRGGGTDTQYF; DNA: TGTGCCAGCAGCTCCAGGGGAGGAGGAACAGATACGCAGTATTTT
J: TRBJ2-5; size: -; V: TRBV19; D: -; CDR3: CASSIPQETQYF; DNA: TGTGCCAGTAGTATACCCCAAGAGACCCAGTACTTC
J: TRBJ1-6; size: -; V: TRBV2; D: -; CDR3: CASSAGGGNSPLHF; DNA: TGTGCCAGCAGTGCCGGGGGCGGAAATTCACCCCTCCACTTT
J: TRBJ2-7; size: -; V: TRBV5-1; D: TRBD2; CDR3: CASSSLAGASYEQYF; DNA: TGCGCCAGCAGCTCACTAGCGGGGGCCTCCTACGAGCAGTACTTC
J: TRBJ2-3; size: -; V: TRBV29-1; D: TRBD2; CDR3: CSVEGTSESTDTQYF; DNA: TGCAGCGTTGAGGGGACTAGCGAGAGCACAGATACGCAGTATTTT
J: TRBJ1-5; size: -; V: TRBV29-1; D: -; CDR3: CSVEVGGSGQPQHF; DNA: TGCAGCGTTGAGGTGGGGGGAAGCGGTCAGCCCCAGCATTTT
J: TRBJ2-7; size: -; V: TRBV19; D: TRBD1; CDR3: CASSGTGGGAPRYEQYF; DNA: TGTGCCAGTAGCGGAACAGGGGGTGGGGCCCCTCGGTACGAGCAGTACTTC
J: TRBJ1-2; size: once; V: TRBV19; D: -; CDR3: CASLHLGDGYTF; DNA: TGTGCCAGTCTTCATCTGGGGGATGGCTACACCTTC
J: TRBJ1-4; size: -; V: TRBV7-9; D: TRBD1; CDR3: CASSFGQGNEKLFF; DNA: TGTGCCAGCAGCTTTGGACAGGGTAATGAAAAACTGTTTTTT
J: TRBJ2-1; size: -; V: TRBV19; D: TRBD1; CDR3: CASSRTGAGLAFF; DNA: TGTGCCAGTAGTAGGACAGGGGCGGGTTTAGCGTTCTTC
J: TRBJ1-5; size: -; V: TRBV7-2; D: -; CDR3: CASSFGTSNQPQHF; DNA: TGTGCCAGCAGTTTCGGGACTAGCAATCAGCCCCAGCATTTT
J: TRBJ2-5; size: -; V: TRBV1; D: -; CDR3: CTSSQDAWQETQYF; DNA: TGCACCAGCAGCCAAGATGCCTGGCAAGAGACCCAGTACTTC
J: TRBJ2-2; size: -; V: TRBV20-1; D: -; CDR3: CSASKGYTGELFF; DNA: TGCAGTGCTAGTAAGGGTTACACCGGGGAGCTGTTTTTT